This T cell receptor beta chain was sequenced in a study of a mutant IDH1 vaccine in newly diagnosed glioma. Whole-study context: Treated individuals were around 62% male and roughly 40% female, averaging roughly 39 years of age. Receipt of radiotherapy, temozolomide, or both preceded the study, and most received both.

Sequencing used immunoSEQ multiplex PCR; TCRdb keeps in-frame clones, though not all of them. The sample yields about 88,000 clones, roughly 82% seen once. The sample's time point: baseline, week 1 (first vaccination visit). Indicated treatment: pre-vaccination baseline after standard-of-care therapy. New WHO grade 3 or 4 astrocytomas that were IDH1-mutant and ATRX-lost occurred in the donors. Overall study findings and caveats: Most patients, around 93%, showed vaccine-induced immune responses.

As for this clone: Its antigen is unidentified.

The input for sequencing was PBMCs, taken from a glioma patient treated with radiotherapy, temozolomide or both. The source of this sequence is a man aged 40-55 years with glioma. Some clones in this sample may be carry-over from other donors' samples.

CDR3 nucleotides: TGTGCCACCGCTGGGAGTACTGGAAACACCATATATTTT. This encodes CATAGSTGNTIYF. The chain joins TRBV6-5 to TRBJ1-3, with D unclear. Germline CDR1 and CDR2: MNHEY and SVGAGI. The CDR3 totals 13 residues. V lost 10 bases and J 2 bases, leaving 12 bases between the germline ends.